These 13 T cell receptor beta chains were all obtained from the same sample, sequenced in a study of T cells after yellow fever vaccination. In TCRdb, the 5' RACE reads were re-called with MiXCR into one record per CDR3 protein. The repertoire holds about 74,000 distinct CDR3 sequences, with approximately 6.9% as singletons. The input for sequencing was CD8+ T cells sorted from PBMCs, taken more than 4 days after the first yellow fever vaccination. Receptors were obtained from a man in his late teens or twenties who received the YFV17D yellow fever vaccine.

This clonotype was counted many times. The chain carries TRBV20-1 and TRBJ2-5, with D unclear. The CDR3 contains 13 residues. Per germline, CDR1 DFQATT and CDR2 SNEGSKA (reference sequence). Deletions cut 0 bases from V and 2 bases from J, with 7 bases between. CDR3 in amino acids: CSARDSLQETQYF. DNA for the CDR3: TGCAGTGCTAGAGATTCGCTACAAGAGACCCAGTACTTC.

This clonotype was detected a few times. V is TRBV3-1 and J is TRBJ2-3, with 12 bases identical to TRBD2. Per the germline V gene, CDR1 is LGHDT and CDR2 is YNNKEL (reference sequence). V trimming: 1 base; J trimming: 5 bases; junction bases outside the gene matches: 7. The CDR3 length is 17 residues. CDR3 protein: CASSQGGLAGLLDTQYF. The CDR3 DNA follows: TGTGCCAGCAGCCAAGGCGGACTAGCGGGGTTATTAGATACGCAGTATTTT.

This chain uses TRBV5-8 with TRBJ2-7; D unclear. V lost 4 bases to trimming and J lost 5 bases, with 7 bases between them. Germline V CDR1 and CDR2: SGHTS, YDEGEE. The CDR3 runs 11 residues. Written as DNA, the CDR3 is TGTGCCAGCAGCCCAAGTGACGAGCAGTACTTC. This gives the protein CASSPSDEQYF.

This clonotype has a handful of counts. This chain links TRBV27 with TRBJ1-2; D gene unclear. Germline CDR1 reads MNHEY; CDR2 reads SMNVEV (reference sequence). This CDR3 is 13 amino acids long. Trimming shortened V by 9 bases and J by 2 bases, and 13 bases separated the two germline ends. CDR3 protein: CASAVRPNYGYTF. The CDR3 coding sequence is TGTGCCAGTGCGGTGAGACCGAACTATGGCTACACCTTC.

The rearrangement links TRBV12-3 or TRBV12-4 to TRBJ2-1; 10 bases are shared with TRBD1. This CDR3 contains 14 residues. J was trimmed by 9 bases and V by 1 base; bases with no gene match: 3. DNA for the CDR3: TGTGCCAGCAGTTTAGGTGACAGGGGGCTTGAGCAGTTCTTC. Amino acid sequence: CASSLGDRGLEQFF.

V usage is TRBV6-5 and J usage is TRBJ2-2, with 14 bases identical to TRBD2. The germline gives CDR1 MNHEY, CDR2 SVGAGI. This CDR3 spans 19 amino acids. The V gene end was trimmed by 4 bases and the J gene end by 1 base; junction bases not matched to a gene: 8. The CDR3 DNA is TGTGCCAGCAGTTCCGCCGGACTAGCGGGGGGACTGAACACCGGGGAGCTGTTTTTT. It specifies CASSSAGLAGGLNTGELFF.

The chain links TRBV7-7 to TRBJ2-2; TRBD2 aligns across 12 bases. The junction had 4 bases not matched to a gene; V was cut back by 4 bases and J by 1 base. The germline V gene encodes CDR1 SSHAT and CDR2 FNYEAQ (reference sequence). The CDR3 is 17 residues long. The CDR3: CASSSWTSGKNTGELFF. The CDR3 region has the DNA TGTGCCAGCAGCTCTTGGACTAGCGGGAAGAACACCGGGGAGCTGTTTTTT.

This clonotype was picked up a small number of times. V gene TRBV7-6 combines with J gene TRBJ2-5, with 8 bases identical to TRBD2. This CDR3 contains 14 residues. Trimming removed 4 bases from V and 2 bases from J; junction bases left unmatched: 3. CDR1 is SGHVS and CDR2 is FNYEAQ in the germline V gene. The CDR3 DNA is TGTGCCAGCAGCTACGGGGGGGAGCAAGAGACCCAGTACTTC. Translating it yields CASSYGGEQETQYF.

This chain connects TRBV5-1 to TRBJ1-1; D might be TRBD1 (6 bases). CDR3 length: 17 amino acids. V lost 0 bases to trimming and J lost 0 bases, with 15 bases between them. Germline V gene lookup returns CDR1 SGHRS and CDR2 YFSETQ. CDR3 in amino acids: CASSLAEGGSLNTEAFF. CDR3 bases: TGCGCCAGCAGCTTGGCCGAGGGGGGGTCGTTGAACACTGAAGCTTTCTTT.

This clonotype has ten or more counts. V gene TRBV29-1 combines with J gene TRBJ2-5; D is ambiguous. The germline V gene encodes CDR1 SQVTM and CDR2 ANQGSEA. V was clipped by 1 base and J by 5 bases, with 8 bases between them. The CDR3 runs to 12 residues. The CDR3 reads CSVEGPLETQYF. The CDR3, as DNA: TGCAGCGTTGAAGGCCCTTTGGAGACCCAGTACTTC. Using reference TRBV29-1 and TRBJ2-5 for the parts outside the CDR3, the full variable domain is SAVISQKPSRDICQRGTSLTIQCQVDSQVTMMFWYRQQPGQSLTLIATANQGSEATYESGFVIDKFPISRPNLTFSTLTVSNMSPEDSSIYLCSVEGPLETQYFGPGTRLLVL.

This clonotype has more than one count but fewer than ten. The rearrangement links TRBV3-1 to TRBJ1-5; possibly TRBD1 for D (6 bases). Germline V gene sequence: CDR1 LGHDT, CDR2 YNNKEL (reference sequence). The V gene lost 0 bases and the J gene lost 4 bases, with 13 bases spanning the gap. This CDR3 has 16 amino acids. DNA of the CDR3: TGTGCCAGCAGCCAAGATCTAGGGGGGCTAAATCAGCCCCAGCATTTT. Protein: CASSQDLGGLNQPQHF. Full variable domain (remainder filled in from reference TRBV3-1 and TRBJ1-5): DTAVSQTPKYLVTQMGNDKSIKCEQNLGHDTMYWYKQDSKKFLKIMFSYNNKELIINETVPNRFSPKSPDKAHLNLHINSLELGDSAVYFCASSQDLGGLNQPQHFGDGTRLSIL.

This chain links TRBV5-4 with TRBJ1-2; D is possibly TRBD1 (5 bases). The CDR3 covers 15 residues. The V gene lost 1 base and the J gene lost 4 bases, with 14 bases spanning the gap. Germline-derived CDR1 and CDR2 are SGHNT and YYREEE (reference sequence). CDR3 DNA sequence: TGTGCCAGCAGCTTGTTCTGGGGAGGGGTCTATGGCTACACCTTC. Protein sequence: CASSLFWGGVYGYTF. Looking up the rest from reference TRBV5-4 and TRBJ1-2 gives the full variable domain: ETGVTQSPTHLIKTRGQQVTLRCSSQSGHNTVSWYQQALGQGPQFIFQYYREEENGRGNFPPRFSGLQFPNYSSELNVNALELDDSALYLCASSLFWGGVYGYTFGSGTRLTVV.

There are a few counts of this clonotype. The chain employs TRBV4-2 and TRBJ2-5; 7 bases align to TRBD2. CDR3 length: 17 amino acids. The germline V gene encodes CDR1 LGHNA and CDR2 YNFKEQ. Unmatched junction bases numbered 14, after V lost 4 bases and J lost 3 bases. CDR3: CASSPGRGAGWEETQYF. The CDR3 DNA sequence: TGTGCCAGCAGCCCTGGCCGTGGAGCGGGGTGGGAAGAGACCCAGTACTTC.